This T cell receptor beta chain came from a study of human T cells and chemical hapten exposure. About the study: Variation in per-sample TCR yields came mainly from small pooled library volume differences.

Looked up from germline, CDR1 is SGHNT and CDR2 is YYREEE (reference sequence). This CDR3 is 17 amino acids long. J was trimmed by 6 bases and V by 4 bases; bases with no gene match: 9. Documented time point: healthy volunteer bleed at 2 weeks. Total RNA was isolated from whole blood that had not been fractionated. During construction of the library, unique molecular identifiers were attached to individual cDNA molecules for quantitative, reproducible TCR counting. Per the authors' pipeline: With a range of 23,224 to 690,600, the median per sample was around 96,000 TCRs. One entry per CDR3 protein, called by TCRdb with MiXCR from the RACE reads. TCRdb, not the original authors, processed these V and J calls. The table lists about 45,000 distinct CDR3 sequences, about 3.9% of them singletons. This clonotype was counted ten times or more. What it binds is unknown. Study-wide points: DPC sensitization did not alter TCRs above 1 in 1000 frequency.

V gene TRBV5-4 combines with J gene TRBJ2-3; TRBD2 agrees at 15 bases. This sequence was found in a female donor in good health. Some clones in this sample may be carry-over from other donors' samples. Material for sequencing was whole blood. CDR3 bases: TGTGCCAGCAGCCCTCGGACTAGCGGGGGGGCCAGGGATACGCAGTATTTT. This encodes CASSPRTSGGARDTQYF.